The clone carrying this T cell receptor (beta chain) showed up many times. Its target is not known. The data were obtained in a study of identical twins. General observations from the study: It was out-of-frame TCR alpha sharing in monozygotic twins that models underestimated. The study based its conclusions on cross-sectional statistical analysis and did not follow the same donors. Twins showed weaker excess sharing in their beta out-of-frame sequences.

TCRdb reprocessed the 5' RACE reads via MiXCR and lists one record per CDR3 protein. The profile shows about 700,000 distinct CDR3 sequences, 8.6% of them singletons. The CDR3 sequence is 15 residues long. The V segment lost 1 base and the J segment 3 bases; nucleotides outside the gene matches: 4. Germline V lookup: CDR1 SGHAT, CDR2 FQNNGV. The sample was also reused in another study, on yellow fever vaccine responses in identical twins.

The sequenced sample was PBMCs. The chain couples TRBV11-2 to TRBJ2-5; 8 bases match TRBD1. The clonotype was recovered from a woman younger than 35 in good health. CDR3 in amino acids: CASSLGRTGKETQYF. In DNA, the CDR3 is TGTGCCAGCAGCTTAGGGAGGACAGGGAAAGAGACCCAGTACTTC.